One and the same sample provided the 19 T cell receptor beta chains below, sequenced in a study of radiation and T cells in renal cell carcinoma. Indicated time point: blood 4 weeks post-SBRT, at nephrectomy. The treatment: 15 Gy SBRT to primary tumor, nephrectomy 4 weeks later. Measured with immunoSEQ multiplex PCR; TCRdb has only the in-frame clones, and not every one. The sample includes around 100,000 clones, around 83% of them seen just once. This sample comprised blood, obtained from a patient whose treatment included radiotherapy and nephrectomy. These receptors came from a man aged 55 to 70 with renal cell carcinoma.

V is TRBV5-1 and J is TRBJ1-1; D is unresolved. This CDR3 region has 14 residues. Looked up from germline, CDR1 is SGHRS and CDR2 is YFSETQ. Trimming removed 4 bases from V and 1 base from J, with 11 bases in between. DNA for the CDR3: TGCGCCAGCAGCCTCCGGACGGGGAACACTGAAGCTTTCTTT. Amino acids: CASSLRTGNTEAFF.

This rearrangement joins TRBV27 to TRBJ2-2; 8 bases map to TRBD1. This CDR3 contains 17 residues. J gave up 4 bases and V 1 base, and 8 bases lay outside the gene matches. Germline V CDR1 and CDR2: MNHEY, SMNVEV (reference sequence). The CDR3 DNA sequence: TGTGCCAGCAGTTTATACTCCGGACAGGGCGGCACCGGGGAGCTGTTTTTT. This translates into CASSLYSGQGGTGELFF.

The V gene is TRBV4-1, the J gene TRBJ1-4, with D perhaps matching TRBD1 (6 bases). The length of the CDR3 is 13 residues. The V end was cut by 5 bases, the J end by 8 bases, with 12 bases between. Germline assignment: CDR1 MGHRA and CDR2 YSYEKL. CDR3 nucleotide sequence: TGCGCCAGCAGCACCCGACAGGCAGAAAAACTGTTTTTT. This translates into CASSTRQAEKLFF.

The chain has TRBV7-8 and TRBJ1-5; 10 bases match TRBD1. Germline CDR1 and CDR2: SGHVS and FQNEAQ. This CDR3 region has 14 residues. Trimming cost V 6 bases and J 6 bases; bases outside gene matches: 5. The CDR3: CASRRTGGFQPQHF. CDR3 bases: TGTGCCAGCAGAAGGACAGGGGGGTTTCAGCCCCAGCATTTT. The variable domain in full, completed from reference TRBV7-8 and TRBJ1-5, reads GAGVSQSPRYKVAKRGQDVALRCDPISGHVSLFWYQQALGQGPEFLTYFQNEAQLDKSGLPSDRFFAERPEGSVSTLKIQRTQQEDSAVYLCASRRTGGFQPQHFGDGTRLSIL.

V usage is TRBV21-1 and J usage is TRBJ2-7. TRBV21-1 is a pseudogene. The CDR3 is 10 residues long. CDR3 nucleotides: TGTGCCAGCGGCCGGTACGAGCAGTACTTC. This sequence encodes CASGRYEQYF.

V gene TRBV23-1 combines with J gene TRBJ1-5; D is undetermined. TRBV23-1 is reported as an ORF; its role is uncertain. The CDR3 spans 14 residues. Trimming took 0 bases from V and 0 from J, leaving 3 bases between them. This chain's CDR3 is CASSQSNSNQPQHF. The CDR3 DNA is TGCGCCAGCAGTCAATCTAATAGCAATCAGCCCCAGCATTTT.

The chain recombines TRBV6-5 with TRBJ1-6; D is perhaps TRBD1 (5 bases). The CDR3 consists of 14 residues. The V and J ends lost 5 bases and 7 bases respectively, with 12 bases between them. CDR1 is MNHEY, CDR2 SVGAGI, per germline. CDR3 nucleotide sequence: TGTGCCAGCAGTCGGGGCTTTGGGAATTCACCCCTCCACTTT. Amino acid sequence: CASSRGFGNSPLHF.

This clone ranks as medium-sized. The chain recombines TRBV28 with TRBJ2-7; D gene ambiguous. Deletions cut 6 bases from V and 2 bases from J, with 14 bases between. Germline lookup yields CDR1 MDHEN and CDR2 SYDVKM. The CDR3 runs to 14 residues. The DNA of the CDR3 is TGTGCCAGCAGACCCCGGGCAGAAACCTACGAGCAGTACTTC. Its translation: CASRPRAETYEQYF.

This chain links TRBV10-3 with TRBJ1-1; D might be TRBD1 (5 bases). The V and J ends lost 3 bases and 0 bases respectively, with 8 bases between them. Germline V gene lookup returns CDR1 ENHRY and CDR2 SYGVKD. The CDR3 loop spans 14 amino acids. The CDR3 sequence: CAISDRVVNTEAFF. CDR3 bases: TGTGCCATCAGTGACAGGGTCGTGAACACTGAAGCTTTCTTT.

The V call is TRBV19, the J call TRBJ1-3, with D possibly matching TRBD1 (5 bases). Germline CDR1 is LNHDA and CDR2 is SQIVND (reference sequence). Between the trimmed V and J ends, which lost 8 bases and 0 bases, there was a span of 11 bases. The CDR3 consists of 14 residues. CDR3 DNA sequence: TGTGCCAGTTCGGGACTGAACTCTGGAAACACCATATATTTT. This gives the protein CASSGLNSGNTIYF.

V and J are TRBV11-2 and TRBJ2-7; possibly TRBD1 for D (5 bases). The CDR3 covers 15 residues. From germline, CDR1 is SGHAT and CDR2 FQNNGV. Trimming cost V 6 bases and J 5 bases, with 20 bases left between them. The CDR3 spells CASSHSQGAQHEQYF. In DNA form, the CDR3 reads TGTGCCAGCAGTCACTCCCAAGGGGCCCAGCACGAGCAGTACTTC.

The gene calls are TRBV5-1 and TRBJ2-1; D gene uncertain. The V end was cut by 7 bases, the J end by 0 bases, with 11 bases between. This CDR3 contains 14 residues. Germline V lookup: CDR1 SGHRS, CDR2 YFSETQ. Here the CDR3 reads CASGWKSSYNEQFF. CDR3 sequence (DNA): TGCGCCAGCGGCTGGAAGAGCTCCTACAATGAGCAGTTCTTC.

The V and J genes are TRBV5-4 and TRBJ1-1, with TRBD1 matching 9 bases. The V segment lost 3 bases and the J segment 6 bases; nucleotides outside the gene matches: 9. CDR3 length: 15 residues. The germline CDR1 and CDR2 sequences are SGHNT and YYREEE (reference sequence). The DNA for the CDR3 is TGTGCCAGCAGCTCGGCACGGGACAGGGCGGCTGAAGCTTTCTTT. Translation: CASSSARDRAAEAFF. Looking up the rest from reference TRBV5-4 and TRBJ1-1 gives the full variable domain: ETGVTQSPTHLIKTRGQQVTLRCSSQSGHNTVSWYQQALGQGPQFIFQYYREEENGRGNFPPRFSGLQFPNYSSELNVNALELDDSALYLCASSSARDRAAEAFFGQGTRLTVV.

The chain combines TRBV7-2 with TRBJ2-7; possibly TRBD1 or TRBD2 for D (5 bases each). Per the germline V gene, CDR1 is SGHTA and CDR2 is FQGNSA. V lost 5 bases and J 7 bases, leaving 24 bases between the germline ends. This CDR3 has 16 amino acids. Here the CDR3 DNA reads TGTGCCAGCAGCGTTGGGACGGTCCTACTGGGGAGTGAGCAGTACTTC. It yields the protein CASSVGTVLLGSEQYF.

With respect to this clone: Other DNA sequences within the sample encode an identical CDR3. This chain uses TRBV6-6 with TRBJ2-1; D uncertain. V lost 0 bases and J 5 bases, leaving 5 bases between the germline ends. Germline V gene sequence: CDR1 MNHNY, CDR2 SVGAGI (reference sequence). There are 13 residues in the CDR3. The CDR3 loop reads CASSYSRDNEQFF. The CDR3, as DNA: TGTGCCAGCAGTTACTCTAGGGACAATGAGCAGTTCTTC.

The chain links TRBV9 to TRBJ1-4, with D tentatively TRBD1 (5 bases). V dropped 7 bases and J dropped 8 bases, with 15 bases sitting between them. CDR1 is SGDLS, CDR2 YYNGEE, per germline. The CDR3 has 13 residues. The CDR3 spells CASSRGEGEKLFF. The CDR3 region has the DNA TGTGCCAGCTCCCGGGGCGAGGGGGAAAAACTGTTTTTT.

The V call is TRBV28, the J call TRBJ2-6; tentatively, D is TRBD1 (5 bases). The CDR3 has 16 residues. Trimming cost V 0 bases and J 0 bases, with 6 bases left between them. Germline V gene data show CDR1 as MDHEN and CDR2 as SYDVKM. The CDR3 coding sequence is TGTGCCAGCAGTTTATGGACAGACTCTGGGGCCAACGTCCTGACTTTC. Its translation is CASSLWTDSGANVLTF.

The rearrangement joins TRBV19 to TRBJ2-5, with D unresolved. Germline-derived CDR1 and CDR2 are LNHDA and SQIVND (reference sequence). The CDR3 sequence is 13 residues long. Trimming stripped 3 bases from V and 1 base from J, with 6 bases between. The CDR3 DNA follows: TGTGCCAGTAGTATGAGGACCCAAGAGACCCAGTACTTC. Its protein product is CASSMRTQETQYF.

This clone was observed a few times. CDR3 in DNA: TGTGCCAGTAGGGGACAGGGAGGCGGCAATCAGCCCCAGCATTTT. This translates into CASRGQGGGNQPQHF. This chain links TRBV19 with TRBJ1-5; 9 nucleotides line up with TRBD1. The germline V gene has CDR1 LNHDA and CDR2 SQIVND (reference sequence). V shed 6 bases and J 2 bases; nucleotides not matched to a gene: 5. The CDR3 extends over 15 amino acids. Using reference TRBV19 and TRBJ1-5 for the parts outside the CDR3, the full variable domain is DGGITQSPKYLFRKEGQNVTLSCEQNLNHDAMYWYRQDPGQGLRLIYYSQIVNDFQKGDIAEGYSVSREKKESFPLTVTSAQKNPTAFYLCASRGQGGGNQPQHFGDGTRLSIL.